One sample yielded the 10 T cell receptor beta chains listed below, sequenced in a study of post-analysis software for immune sequencing data. Whole-study findings and limits: Relative to controls, patients had several TRBV segments at higher frequency, with TRBV5-6, TRBV5-1 and TRBV20-1 among these.

Their antigens are not known. Incorporated into the TCR beta cDNA libraries were unique molecular identifiers, which served to reduce PCR and sequencing biases. TCRdb reprocessed the PCR reads via MiXCR and lists one record per CDR3 protein. Among roughly 700,000 distinct CDR3 sequences listed, roughly 29% were seen once. Specimen: blood. All receptors derive from a girl aged 5 to 17 with multiple sclerosis.

Concerning this clonotype itself: One end of the junction varies from germline; a read error may be responsible. The V and J genes are TRBV7-9 and TRBJ2-3; D is undetermined. The CDR3 has 15 residues. CDR1 is SEHNR and CDR2 is FQNEAQ in the germline V gene (reference sequence). The CDR3 region has the DNA TGTGCCGGCAGCTTACGGCGGTTTAGCACAGATACGCAGTATTTT. Encoded protein: CAGSLRRFSTDTQYF.

The J gene is TRBJ2-7, the V gene TRBV20-1; D not resolved. This CDR3 has 15 amino acids. CDR1 and CDR2 from the germline V gene are DFQATT and SNEGSKA (reference sequence). The germline V and J ends were trimmed by 0 bases and 0 bases, with 12 bases remaining between them. CDR3 DNA: TGCAGTGCTAGAGATCTGGCTTCGAGCTCCTACGAGCAGTACTTC. This codes for CSARDLASSSYEQYF.

A note on this clonotype: This could be a read error, since a much larger clone is one nucleotide away. The CDR3 DNA sequence: TGTGCCTCTCGGGACAGGGTTGGTGAGACCCAGTTCTTC. Its translation: CASRDRVGETQFF. This chain connects TRBV28 to TRBJ2-1; 9 bases agree with TRBD1. Germline CDR1 and CDR2: MDHEN and SYDVKM. The CDR3 has 13 residues. V lost 11 bases, J lost 13 bases, and 15 bases stayed unmatched.

The chain employs TRBV7-9 and TRBJ1-1, with D unresolved. Trimming left V 5 bases short and J 6 bases short, with 16 bases between. CDR1 SEHNR and CDR2 FQNEAQ come from the germline V gene (reference sequence). The CDR3 loop spans 14 amino acids. The CDR3, as DNA: TGTGCCAGCAGCCGCCCGCCTGGACTACCTGAAGCTTTCTTT. Amino acid sequence: CASSRPPGLPEAFF.

This chain connects TRBV6-6 to TRBJ2-1; TRBD1 aligns across 8 bases. Germline V CDR1 and CDR2: MNHNY, SVGAGI (reference sequence). This CDR3 contains 16 residues. V was pared by 0 bases and J by 5 bases, with 6 bases of the junction left unmatched. The CDR3 is CASSYSSGQGNNEQFF. The CDR3 region has the DNA TGTGCCAGCAGTTACTCGTCCGGACAGGGTAACAATGAGCAGTTCTTC.

The chain employs TRBV20-1 and TRBJ1-6; TRBD1 is a possible D gene (6 bases). The CDR3 has 13 amino acids. The V end lost 6 bases, the J end lost 8 bases, and 14 bases lay between the germline ends. Germline V gives CDR1 DFQATT, CDR2 SNEGSKA (reference sequence). CDR3 amino acids: CSAPEGDYSPLHF. DNA for the CDR3: TGCAGTGCCCCTGAGGGGGATTATTCACCCCTCCACTTT.

This clonotype showed up just a few times. This chain joins TRBV7-2 and TRBJ2-3, with TRBD2 matching over 10 bases. This CDR3 has 16 residues. CDR1 is SGHTA, CDR2 FQGNSA, per germline. Trimming took 5 bases from V and 4 from J; bases not matched to a gene: 9. CDR3 amino acids: CASSPSSGSGADTQYF. The CDR3 coding sequence is TGTGCCAGCAGCCCCTCTAGCGGGAGTGGGGCAGATACGCAGTATTTT.

This clonotype was observed a few times. The V call is TRBV20-1, the J call TRBJ1-6; D is ambiguous. The CDR3 sequence is 15 residues long. CDR1 is DFQATT, CDR2 SNEGSKA, per germline (reference sequence). Trimming took off 6 bases at V and 11 bases at J, with 23 bases between the two ends. The CDR3 DNA follows: TGCAGTGCCCAAGGACCCGGCAGGAGTTTGGCACCCCTCCACTTT. Residues: CSAQGPGRSLAPLHF.

This clonotype occurred a few times. This chain connects TRBV7-8 to TRBJ2-5; TRBD2 aligns across 7 bases. The better agreement between TRBJ2-7 and the DNA end casts doubt on the J call. The CDR3 loop spans 15 amino acids. Germline-derived CDR1 and CDR2 are SGHVS and FQNEAQ. In DNA form, the CDR3 reads TGTGCCAGCAGCTTAGTGGGAGGGTTAGCGACCGAGCAGTACTTC. Translating gives CASSLVGGLATEQYF.

This clonotype was seen a handful of times. The chain recombines TRBV14 with TRBJ1-2, with 9 nucleotides matching TRBD1. Germline assignment: CDR1 SGHDN and CDR2 FVKESK. The CDR3 is 17 amino acids. The junction had 16 bases not matched to a gene; V was cut back by 2 bases and J by 9 bases. The DNA for the CDR3 is TGTGCCAGCAGCCAAAAACAACTCCGGGACAGGGTCTTCAGCTACACCTTC. Translating it yields CASSQKQLRDRVFSYTF.